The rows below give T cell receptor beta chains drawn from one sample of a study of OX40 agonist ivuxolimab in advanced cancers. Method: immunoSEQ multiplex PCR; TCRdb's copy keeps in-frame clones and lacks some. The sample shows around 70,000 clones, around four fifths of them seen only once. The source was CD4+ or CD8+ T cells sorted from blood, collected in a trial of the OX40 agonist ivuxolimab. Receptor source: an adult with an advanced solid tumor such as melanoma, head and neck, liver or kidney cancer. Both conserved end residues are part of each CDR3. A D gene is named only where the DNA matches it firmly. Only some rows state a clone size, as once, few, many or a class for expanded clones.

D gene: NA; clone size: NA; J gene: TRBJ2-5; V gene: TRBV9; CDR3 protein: CASSPWTGQETQYF; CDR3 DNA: TGTGCCAGCAGCCCCTGGACTGGTCAAGAGACCCAGTACTTC
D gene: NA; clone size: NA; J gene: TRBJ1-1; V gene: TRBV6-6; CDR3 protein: CASSYSAGVGNTEAFF; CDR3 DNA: TGTGCCAGCAGTTACTCAGCAGGGGTGGGAAACACTGAAGCTTTCTTT
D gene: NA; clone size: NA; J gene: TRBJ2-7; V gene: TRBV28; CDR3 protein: CASGTQVQEQYF; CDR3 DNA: TGTGCCAGCGGAACACAGGTTCAAGAGCAGTACTTC
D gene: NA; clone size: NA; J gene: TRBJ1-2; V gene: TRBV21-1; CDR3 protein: CASSKTAGSTSYGYTF; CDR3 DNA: TGTGCCAGCAGCAAAACAGCCGGGTCCACTTCGTACGGCTACACCTTC
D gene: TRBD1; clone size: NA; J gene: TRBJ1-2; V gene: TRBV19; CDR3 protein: CASSSLLGQGAGYTF; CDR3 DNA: TGTGCCAGTAGTAGTCTATTGGGACAGGGGGCTGGCTACACCTTC
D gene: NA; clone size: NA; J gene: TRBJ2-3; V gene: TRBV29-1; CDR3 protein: CSVESRVPRTDTQYF; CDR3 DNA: TGCAGCGTTGAGTCCCGGGTTCCCAGGACAGATACGCAGTATTTT
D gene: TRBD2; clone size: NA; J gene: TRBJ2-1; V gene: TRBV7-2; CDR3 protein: CASSLDGRENNEQFF; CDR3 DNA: TGTGCCAGCAGCCTGGACGGGAGGGAAAACAATGAGCAGTTCTTC
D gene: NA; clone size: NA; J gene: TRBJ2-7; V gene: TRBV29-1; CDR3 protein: CSVGKGENYEQYF; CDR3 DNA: TGCAGCGTTGGAAAGGGAGAAAACTACGAGCAGTACTTC
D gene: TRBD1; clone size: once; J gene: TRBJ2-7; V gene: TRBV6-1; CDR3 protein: CASKGDRAYEQYF; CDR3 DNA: TGTGCCAGCAAGGGAGACAGGGCCTACGAGCAGTACTTC
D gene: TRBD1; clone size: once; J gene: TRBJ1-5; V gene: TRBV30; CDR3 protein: CAWRPGTEPNQPQHF; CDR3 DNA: TGTGCCTGGAGGCCGGGGACAGAGCCCAATCAGCCCCAGCATTTT
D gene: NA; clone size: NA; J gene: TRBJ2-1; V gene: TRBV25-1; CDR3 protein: CASSRGANEQFF; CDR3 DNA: TGTGCCAGCAGCAGGGGAGCCAATGAGCAGTTCTTC
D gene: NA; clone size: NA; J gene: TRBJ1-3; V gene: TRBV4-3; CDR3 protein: CASSQDLQGGYTGNTIYF; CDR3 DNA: TGCGCCAGCAGCCAAGATCTGCAGGGTGGGTATACTGGAAACACCATATATTTT
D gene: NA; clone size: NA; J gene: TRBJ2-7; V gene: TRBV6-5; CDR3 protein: CASSYQIHYEQYF; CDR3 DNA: TGTGCCAGCAGTTACCAAATTCACTACGAGCAGTACTTC
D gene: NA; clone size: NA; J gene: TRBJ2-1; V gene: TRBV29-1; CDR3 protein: CSVDGSSYNEQFF; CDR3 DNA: TGCAGCGTAGACGGCAGCTCCTACAATGAGCAGTTCTTC
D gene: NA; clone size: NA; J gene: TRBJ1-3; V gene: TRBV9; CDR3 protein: CASSVDGSSGNTIYF; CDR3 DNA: TGTGCCAGCAGCGTAGATGGCAGCTCTGGAAACACCATATATTTT
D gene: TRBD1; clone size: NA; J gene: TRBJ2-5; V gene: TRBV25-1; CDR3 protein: CASSRTGSQETQYF; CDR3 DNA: TGTGCCAGCAGTAGGACAGGCTCCCAAGAGACCCAGTACTTC
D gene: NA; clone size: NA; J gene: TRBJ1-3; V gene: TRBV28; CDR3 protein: CASSFLQISSGNTIYF; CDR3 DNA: TGTGCCAGCAGTTTTCTACAGATTTCCTCTGGAAACACCATATATTTT